Listed here are 2 T cell receptor beta chains from one sample, sequenced in a study of Graves' ophthalmopathy and Graves' hyperthyroidism. Amplification of TCR beta CDR3 regions used RNA transcripts. The workflow started with a first-round RT-PCR run with HTBI primers and then moved on to a second-round multiplex PCR. TCRdb fed the multiplex PCR reads into MiXCR, producing one record per CDR3 protein. In the table there are around 1,200,000 distinct CDR3 sequences, 36% of which are singletons. The sequenced material came from peripheral blood or thyroid tissue (not recorded which). These receptors were obtained from an adult man with Graves' hyperthyroidism.

This clonotype was recorded many times. This chain links TRBV15 with TRBJ2-5, with 7 bases matching TRBD2. Trimming cost V 0 bases and J 5 bases; bases outside gene matches: 12. The CDR3 covers 17 residues. CDR1 is LNHNV, CDR2 YYDKDF, per germline (reference sequence). CDR3 sequence: CATSREAFGRGTETQYF. The CDR3 region has the DNA TGTGCCACCAGCAGAGAGGCGTTTGGGAGGGGAACGGAGACCCAGTACTTC.

V and J are TRBV7-3 and TRBJ2-2; unclear D gene. CDR1 and CDR2 from the germline V gene are SGHTA and FQGTGA. The CDR3 runs to 17 residues. Trimming took 2 bases from V and 3 from J, leaving 16 bases between them. As DNA, the CDR3 is TGTGCCAGCAGCTTAGGCCTGCAGGCCGGCGACACCGGGGAGCTGTTTTTT. This codes for CASSLGLQAGDTGELFF.